This TCR beta chain was documented in a study of blood T cells in healthy people across ages. This clonotype was counted a few times. Its antigen is as yet unknown. The study, taken as a whole, reports: Older age went with lower TCR beta diversity per million T cells, in a roughly linear way.

This CDR3 contains 16 residues. J was trimmed by 0 bases and V by 6 bases; bases with no gene match: 7. The germline gives CDR1 SGHTA, CDR2 FQGNSA. Alongside a J-beta primer mix, a sample-barcoded 5' primer served in a second PCR lasting roughly 7 to 12 cycles. Sequencing of every sample gave 3 million or more CDR3-containing paired-end reads. TCRdb re-analysed the 5' RACE reads in MiXCR, keeping a single row per CDR3 protein. The repertoire holds approximately 1.5 million distinct CDR3 sequences, with about 45% as singletons. The source is a woman aged 18-29 years in good health. Sequencing input: blood. The J gene is TRBJ1-5, the V gene TRBV7-2; 8 bases line up with TRBD1. The CDR3 nucleotides are TGTGCCAGCAGTCGGGGGGACAGGATTAGCAATCAGCCCCAGCATTTT. This codes for CASSRGDRISNQPQHF.